This T cell receptor (beta chain) was captured by sequencing in a study of blood T cell repertoires in COVID-19 (dated by TCRdb to the early 2020s). Regarding the research as a whole: Samples covering the acute and convalescent phases of COVID-19 were provided by collaborators in the United States, Italy and Spain. The material from the prospective study consisted of cDNA or gDNA derived from T cells, B-cell-depleted T cells, or PBMCs. The dataset comprised deeply sampled blood TCRbeta repertoires from subjects exposed to, actively infected with, or recovered from COVID-19. A freely available public database, intended as a resource for researchers studying the immune response to SARS-CoV-2, is where the repertoires were released. Samples were obtained from the ongoing ImmuneRACE study (first 160 participants) and from some 1,200 subjects provided by 6 global collaborators. The sample metadata nearly always contained a de-identified subject ID, COVID-19 status, age in years and sex. Where available, HLA class I and class II types were taken from metadata supplied by the sample provider and were not determined by assay-based typing.

Study-wide findings and limitations: The quantity of clinical and demographic metadata differed by source and by participant and was supplied without curation.

Each collaborating institution followed its own protocols to collect whole blood in K2EDTA tubes. For TCRbeta analysis, collaborator samples were shipped as frozen whole blood, as isolated PBMCs, or as DNA extracted from either sample type. The immunoSEQ Assay, a bias-controlled multiplex PCR, was used to amplify TCRbeta CDR3 regions from genomic DNA. The authors processed their data as follows. Nucleated cell counts per sample were estimated from amplification of reference gene primers within the assay. Sequence reads were collapsed and filtered to measure the absolute abundance of every unique TCRbeta CDR3 rearrangement. For each sample, productive Simpson clonality was calculated by taking the square root of Simpson's diversity index across productive rearrangements. In TCRdb, the immuneACCESS table is reduced to in-frame sequences with V and J assigned. These tables do not hold every clone; where another copy was compared, an unresolved V gene accounts for under half, and the others remain unexplained. V, J and clone size derive from that table, while D and trimming were established from the DNA sequence. This sample has about 140,000 clones in its table, and about 91% of those were observed once. The ten top clones hold more than 1.5% of the sample.

Comments on this clone: The target of this receptor is not known. Per-base qualities were not stored, and no clone one base away is much larger.

The sequencing input was peripheral blood. The source is a woman between 55 and 75 years old with acute or convalescent COVID-19.

The base sequence is TGTGCCAGCAGCCAAGATCCGTCAGGAGGGGCCTACGAGCAGTACTTC. It translates as CASSQDPSGGAYEQYF. Recombination joined TRBV4-2 with TRBJ2-7, with a tentative D gene TRBD2 over 6 matching bases. Inclusive of the bounding cysteine and phenylalanine, the CDR3 is 16 residues long. The kept DNA is CDR3 alone, 48 bases in frame from the first base. A distance of 14 bases separates the germline ends of V and J, which lose 0 bases and 2 bases respectively. According to the germline V gene, CDR1 reads LGHNA and CDR2 reads YNFKEQ.